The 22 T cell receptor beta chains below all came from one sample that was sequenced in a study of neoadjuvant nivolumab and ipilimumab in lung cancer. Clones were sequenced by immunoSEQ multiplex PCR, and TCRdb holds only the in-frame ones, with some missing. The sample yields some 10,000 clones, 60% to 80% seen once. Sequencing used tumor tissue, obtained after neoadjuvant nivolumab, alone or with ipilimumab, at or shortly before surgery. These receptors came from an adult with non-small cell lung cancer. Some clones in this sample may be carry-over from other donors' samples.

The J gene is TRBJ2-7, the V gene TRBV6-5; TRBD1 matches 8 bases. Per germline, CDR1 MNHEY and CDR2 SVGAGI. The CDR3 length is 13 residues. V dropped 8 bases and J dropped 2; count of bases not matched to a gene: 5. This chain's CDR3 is CASYRQGTYEQYF. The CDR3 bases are TGTGCCAGCTACCGACAGGGGACCTACGAGCAGTACTTC.

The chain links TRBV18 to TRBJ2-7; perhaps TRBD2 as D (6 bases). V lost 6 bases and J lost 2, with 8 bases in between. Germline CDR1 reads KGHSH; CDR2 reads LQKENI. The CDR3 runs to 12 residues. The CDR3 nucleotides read TGTGCCAGCTCCCCGGGGGCCTACGAGCAGTACTTC. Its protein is CASSPGAYEQYF. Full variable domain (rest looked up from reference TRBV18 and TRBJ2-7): NAGVMQNPRHLVRRRGQEARLRCSPMKGHSHVYWYRQLPEEGLKFMVYLQKENIIDESGMPKERFSAEFPKEGPSILRIQQVVRGDSAAYFCASSPGAYEQYFGPGTRLTVT.

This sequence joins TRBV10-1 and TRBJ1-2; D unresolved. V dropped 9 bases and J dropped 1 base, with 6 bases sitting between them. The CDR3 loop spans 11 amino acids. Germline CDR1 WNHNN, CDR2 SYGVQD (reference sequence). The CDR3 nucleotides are TGCGCCAGGAAAGATAACTATGGCTACACCTTC. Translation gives CARKDNYGYTF.

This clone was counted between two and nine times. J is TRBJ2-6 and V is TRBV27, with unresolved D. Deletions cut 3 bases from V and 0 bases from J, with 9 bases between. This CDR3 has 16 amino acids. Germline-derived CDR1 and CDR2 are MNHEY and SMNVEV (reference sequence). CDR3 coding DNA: TGTGCCAGCAGTTTTACGGGCAGCTCTGGGGCCAACGTCCTGACTTTC. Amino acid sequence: CASSFTGSSGANVLTF.

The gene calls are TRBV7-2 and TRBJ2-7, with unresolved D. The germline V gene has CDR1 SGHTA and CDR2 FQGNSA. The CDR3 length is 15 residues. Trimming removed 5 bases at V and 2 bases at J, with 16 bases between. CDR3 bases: TGTGCCAGCAGCCCCGCCGGAATAGAGACCTACGAGCAGTACTTC. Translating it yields CASSPAGIETYEQYF.

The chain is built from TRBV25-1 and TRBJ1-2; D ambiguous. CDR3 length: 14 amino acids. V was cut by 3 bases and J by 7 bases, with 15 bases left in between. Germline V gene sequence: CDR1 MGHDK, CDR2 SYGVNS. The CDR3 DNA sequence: TGTGCCAGCAGTGACCCGACAACGGCCGGTGGCTACACCTTC. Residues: CASSDPTTAGGYTF.

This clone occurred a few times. DNA of the CDR3: TGCAGCGTTGAAGTTCCGGGACAGGGGACTCCGAGCTCCTACGAGCAGTACTTC. It encodes CSVEVPGQGTPSSYEQYF. The J gene is TRBJ2-7, the V gene TRBV29-1; 10 bases match TRBD1. This CDR3 has 18 residues. Germline loops: CDR1 SQVTM, CDR2 ANQGSEA. V shed 1 base and J 0 bases; nucleotides not matched to a gene: 12.

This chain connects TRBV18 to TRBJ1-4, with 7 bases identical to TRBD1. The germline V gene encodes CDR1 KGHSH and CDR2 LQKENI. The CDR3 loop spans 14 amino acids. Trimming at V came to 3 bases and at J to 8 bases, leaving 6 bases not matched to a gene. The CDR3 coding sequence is TGTGCCAGCTCACCCACAGGGGTTATAGAAAAACTGTTTTTT. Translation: CASSPTGVIEKLFF.

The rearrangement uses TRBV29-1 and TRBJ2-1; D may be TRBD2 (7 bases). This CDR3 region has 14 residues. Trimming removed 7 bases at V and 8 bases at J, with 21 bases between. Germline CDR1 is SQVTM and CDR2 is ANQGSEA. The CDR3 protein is CSAQRDIFSDEQFF. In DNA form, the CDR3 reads TGCAGCGCCCAGCGGGACATTTTTTCCGATGAGCAGTTCTTC.

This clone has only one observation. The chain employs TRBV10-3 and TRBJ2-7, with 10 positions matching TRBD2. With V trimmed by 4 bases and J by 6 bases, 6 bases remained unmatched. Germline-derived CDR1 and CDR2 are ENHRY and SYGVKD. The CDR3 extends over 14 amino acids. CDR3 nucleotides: TGTGCCATCAGTGCCAGCGGGAGGGCCTCCGAGCAGTACTTC. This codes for CAISASGRASEQYF.

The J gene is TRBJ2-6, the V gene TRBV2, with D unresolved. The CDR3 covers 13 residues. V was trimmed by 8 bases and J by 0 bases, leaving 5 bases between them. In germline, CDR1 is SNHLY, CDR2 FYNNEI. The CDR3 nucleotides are TGTGCCAGCCACTCCTCTGGGGCCAACGTCCTGACTTTC. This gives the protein CASHSSGANVLTF.

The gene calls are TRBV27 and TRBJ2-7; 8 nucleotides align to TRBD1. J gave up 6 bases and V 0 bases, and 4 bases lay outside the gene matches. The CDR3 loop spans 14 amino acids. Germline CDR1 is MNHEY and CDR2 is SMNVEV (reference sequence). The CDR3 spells CASSLSGTGGEQYF. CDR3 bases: TGTGCCAGCAGTTTATCCGGGACAGGAGGCGAGCAGTACTTC.

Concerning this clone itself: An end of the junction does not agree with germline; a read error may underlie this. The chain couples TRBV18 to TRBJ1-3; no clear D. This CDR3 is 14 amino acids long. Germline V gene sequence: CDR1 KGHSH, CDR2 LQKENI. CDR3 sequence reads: CATSPTRIRDTIYF. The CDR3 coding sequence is TGTGCCACCTCACCAACCAGGATCCGGGACACCATATATTTT.

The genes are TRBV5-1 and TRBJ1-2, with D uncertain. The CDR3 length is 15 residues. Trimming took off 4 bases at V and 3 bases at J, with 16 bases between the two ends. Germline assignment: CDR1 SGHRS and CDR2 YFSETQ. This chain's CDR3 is CASSKAATVDYGYTF. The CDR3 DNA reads TGCGCCAGCAGCAAAGCAGCCACAGTTGACTATGGCTACACCTTC. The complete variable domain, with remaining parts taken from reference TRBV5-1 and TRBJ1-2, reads KAGVTQTPRYLIKTRGQQVTLSCSPISGHRSVSWYQQTPGQGLQFLFEYFSETQRNKGNFPGRFSGRQFSNSRSEMNVSTLELGDSALYLCASSKAATVDYGYTFGSGTRLTVV.

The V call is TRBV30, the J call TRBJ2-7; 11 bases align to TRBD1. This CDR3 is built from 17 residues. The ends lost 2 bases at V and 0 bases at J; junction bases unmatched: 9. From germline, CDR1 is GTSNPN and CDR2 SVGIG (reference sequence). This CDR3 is CAWSTPWTGGSSYEQYF. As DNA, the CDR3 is TGTGCCTGGAGTACCCCTTGGACAGGGGGCAGCTCCTACGAGCAGTACTTC.

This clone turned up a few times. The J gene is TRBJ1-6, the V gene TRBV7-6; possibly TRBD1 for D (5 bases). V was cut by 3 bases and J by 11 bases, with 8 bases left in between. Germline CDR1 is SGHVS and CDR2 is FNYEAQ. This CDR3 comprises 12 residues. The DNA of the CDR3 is TGTGCCAGCAGCTTTGGGGGTCCACCCCTCCACTTT. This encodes CASSFGGPPLHF. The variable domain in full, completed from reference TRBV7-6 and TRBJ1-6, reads GAGVSQSPRYKVTKRGQDVALRCDPISGHVSLYWYRQALGQGPEFLTYFNYEAQQDKSGLPNDRFSAERPEGSISTLTIQRTEQRDSAMYRCASSFGGPPLHFGNGTRLTVT.

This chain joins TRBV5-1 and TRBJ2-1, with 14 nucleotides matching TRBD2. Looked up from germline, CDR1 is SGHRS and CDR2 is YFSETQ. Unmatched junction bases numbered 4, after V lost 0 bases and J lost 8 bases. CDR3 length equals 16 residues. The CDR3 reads CASSLGLAGGPHEQFF. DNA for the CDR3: TGCGCCAGCAGCTTGGGACTAGCGGGGGGGCCGCATGAGCAGTTCTTC.

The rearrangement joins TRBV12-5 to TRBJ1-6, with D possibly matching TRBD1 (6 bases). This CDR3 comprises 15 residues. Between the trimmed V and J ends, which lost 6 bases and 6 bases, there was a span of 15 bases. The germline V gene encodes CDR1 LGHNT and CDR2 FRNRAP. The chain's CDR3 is CASGGGQTFNSPLHF. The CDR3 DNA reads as TGTGCTAGTGGCGGGGGGCAGACTTTTAATTCACCCCTCCACTTT.

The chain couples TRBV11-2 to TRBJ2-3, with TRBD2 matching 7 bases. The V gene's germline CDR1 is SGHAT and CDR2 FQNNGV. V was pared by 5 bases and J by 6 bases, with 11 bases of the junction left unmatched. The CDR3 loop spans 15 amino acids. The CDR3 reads CASSPWGGEGDTQYF. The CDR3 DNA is TGTGCCAGCAGCCCCTGGGGCGGGGAGGGGGATACGCAGTATTTT.

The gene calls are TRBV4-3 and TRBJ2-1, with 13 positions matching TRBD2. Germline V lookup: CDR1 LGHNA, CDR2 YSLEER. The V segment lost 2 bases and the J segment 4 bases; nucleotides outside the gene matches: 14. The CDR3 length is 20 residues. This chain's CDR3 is CASSQIPYWTSGRSYNEQFF. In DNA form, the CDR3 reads TGCGCCAGCAGCCAAATTCCCTACTGGACTAGCGGGAGAAGTTACAATGAGCAGTTCTTC.

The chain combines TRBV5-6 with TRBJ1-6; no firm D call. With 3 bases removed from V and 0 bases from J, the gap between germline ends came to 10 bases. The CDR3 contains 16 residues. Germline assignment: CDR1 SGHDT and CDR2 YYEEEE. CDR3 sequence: CASSSSESSYNSPLHF. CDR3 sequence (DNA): TGTGCCAGCAGCTCCTCGGAGAGCTCCTATAATTCACCCCTCCACTTT. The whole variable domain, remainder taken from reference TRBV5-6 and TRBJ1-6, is DAGVTQSPTHLIKTRGQQVTLRCSPKSGHDTVSWYQQALGQGPQFIFQYYEEEERQRGNFPDRFSGHQFPNYSSELNVNALLLGDSALYLCASSSSESSYNSPLHFGNGTRLTVT.

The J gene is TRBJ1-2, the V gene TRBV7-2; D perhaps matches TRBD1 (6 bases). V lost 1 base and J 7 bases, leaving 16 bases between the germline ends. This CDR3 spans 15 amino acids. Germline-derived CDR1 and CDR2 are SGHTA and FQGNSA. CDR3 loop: CASSLGQGQGSGYTF. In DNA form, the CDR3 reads TGTGCCAGCAGCTTAGGTCAGGGGCAAGGTTCTGGCTACACCTTC. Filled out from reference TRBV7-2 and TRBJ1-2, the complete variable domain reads GAGVSQSPSNKVTEKGKDVELRCDPISGHTALYWYRQSLGQGLEFLIYFQGNSAPDKSGLPSDRFSAERTGGSVSTLTIQRTQQEDSAVYLCASSLGQGQGSGYTFGSGTRLTVV.